This T cell receptor (beta chain) was identified during a study of blood T cells in healthy people across ages. For this clonotype: The junction and the germline gene differ at one end; a read error may be behind it.

Each donor supplied approximately 10 milliliters of peripheral blood. PBMCs numbering at least 6 million were isolated per sample. Germline CDR1 is SQVTM and CDR2 is ANQGSEA. The CDR3 sequence is 14 residues long. Alongside a J-beta primer mix, a sample-barcoded 5' primer served in a second PCR lasting roughly 6 to 12 cycles. A 12-random-nucleotide template-switch adaptor tagged each cDNA molecule. In TCRdb, the 5' RACE reads were re-called with MiXCR into one record per CDR3 protein. The sample lists fewer than 800,000 distinct CDR3 sequences, 25% occurring once. These same data were also listed under a study on T cells of mothers and their children. That paper notes: Three healthy Caucasian mothers and their six children donated.

Material: blood. The TCR comes from a boy aged 5-17 years in good health. The rearrangement uses TRBV29-1 and TRBJ1-4, with 8 bases aligning to TRBD1. The CDR3: CSVEDWTGREELFF. The CDR3 bases are TGCAGCGTTGAAGATTGGACAGGGCGTGAAGAACTGTTTTTT.